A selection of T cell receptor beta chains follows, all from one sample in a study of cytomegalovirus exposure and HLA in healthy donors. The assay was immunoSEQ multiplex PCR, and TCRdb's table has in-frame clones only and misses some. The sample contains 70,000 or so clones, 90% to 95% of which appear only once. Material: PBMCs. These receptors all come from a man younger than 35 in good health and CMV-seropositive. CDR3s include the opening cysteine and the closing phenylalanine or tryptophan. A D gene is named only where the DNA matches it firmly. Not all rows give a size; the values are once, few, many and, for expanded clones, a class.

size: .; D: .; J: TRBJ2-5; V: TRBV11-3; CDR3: CASSQKQGGQETQYF; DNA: TGTGCCAGCAGCCAGAAACAGGGAGGGCAAGAGACCCAGTACTTC
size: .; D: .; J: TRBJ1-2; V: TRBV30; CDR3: CALNLGDGYTF; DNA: TGTGCCCTGAACTTAGGGGATGGCTACACCTTC
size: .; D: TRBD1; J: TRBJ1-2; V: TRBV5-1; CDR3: CASSPSAGTGYGYTF; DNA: TGCGCCAGCAGCCCCTCGGCCGGGACAGGGTATGGCTACACCTTC
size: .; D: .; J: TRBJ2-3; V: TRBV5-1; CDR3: CASRWAGGTDTQYF; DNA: TGCGCCAGCAGGTGGGCGGGCGGTACAGATACGCAGTATTTT
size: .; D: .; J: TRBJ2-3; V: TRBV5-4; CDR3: CASSPMGARTQYF; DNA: TGTGCCAGCAGCCCCATGGGGGCACGTACGCAGTATTTT
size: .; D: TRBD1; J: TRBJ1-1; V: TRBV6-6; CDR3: CASSFGTVDEAFF; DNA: TGTGCCAGCAGTTTTGGGACAGTTGATGAAGCTTTCTTT
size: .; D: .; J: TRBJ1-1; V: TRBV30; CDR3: CAWAAGLEAFF; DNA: TGTGCCTGGGCGGCCGGATTAGAAGCTTTCTTT
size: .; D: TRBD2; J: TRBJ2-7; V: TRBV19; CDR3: CASRSGLAGGRYEQYF; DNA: TGTGCCAGTCGATCGGGACTAGCGGGAGGAAGGTACGAGCAGTACTTC
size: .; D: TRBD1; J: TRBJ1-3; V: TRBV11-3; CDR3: CASSTGTGRGNTIYF; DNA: TGTGCCAGCAGCACCGGGACAGGGAGAGGAAACACCATATATTTT
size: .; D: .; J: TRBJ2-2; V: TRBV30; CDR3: CAWSPHPTGELFF; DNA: TGTGCCTGGAGCCCCCATCCCACCGGGGAGCTGTTTTTT
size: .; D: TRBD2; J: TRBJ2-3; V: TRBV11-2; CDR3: CASRPVAGATDTQYF; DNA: TGTGCCAGCAGACCTGTAGCGGGAGCCACAGATACGCAGTATTTT
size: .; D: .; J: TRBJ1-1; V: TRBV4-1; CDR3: CASSHGDSTNIEAFF; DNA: TGCGCCAGCAGCCACGGTGACAGTACGAACATTGAAGCTTTCTTT
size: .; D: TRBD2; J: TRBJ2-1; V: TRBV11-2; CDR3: CASSQREGLDEQFF; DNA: TGTGCCAGCAGCCAGCGGGAGGGCCTGGATGAGCAGTTCTTC
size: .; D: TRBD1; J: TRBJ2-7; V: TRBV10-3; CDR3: CAISDMNRGNEQYF; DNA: TGTGCCATCAGTGATATGAACAGGGGCAACGAGCAGTACTTC
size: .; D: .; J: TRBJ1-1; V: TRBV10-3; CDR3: CAISESTPGGRMNTEAFF; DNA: TGTGCCATCAGTGAGTCGACTCCGGGGGGGAGAATGAACACTGAAGCTTTCTTT
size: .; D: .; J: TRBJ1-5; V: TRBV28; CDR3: CASRNSGVDQPQHF; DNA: TGTGCCAGCAGAAACTCAGGGGTTGACCAGCCCCAGCATTTT
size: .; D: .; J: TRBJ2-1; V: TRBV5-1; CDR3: CASSTGLGQFF; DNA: TGCGCCAGCAGCACCGGACTCGGGCAGTTCTTC
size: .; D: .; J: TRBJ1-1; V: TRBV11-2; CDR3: CASSLVHGTEAFF; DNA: TGTGCCAGCAGCTTAGTTCACGGGACTGAAGCTTTCTTT
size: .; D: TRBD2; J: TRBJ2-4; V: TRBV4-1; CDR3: CASSQGLFGRLAKNIQYF; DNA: TGCGCCAGCAGCCAAGGATTGTTCGGGAGGCTAGCCAAAAACATTCAGTACTTC
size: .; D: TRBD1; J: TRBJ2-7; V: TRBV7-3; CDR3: CASSSDRASAEQYF; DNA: TGTGCCAGCAGCTCGGACAGGGCCTCGGCCGAGCAGTACTTC
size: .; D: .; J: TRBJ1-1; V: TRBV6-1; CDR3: CASRHTGNTEAFF; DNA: TGTGCCAGCAGGCACACAGGGAACACTGAAGCTTTCTTT
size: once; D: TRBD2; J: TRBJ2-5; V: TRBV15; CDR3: CATSVGTSGQETQYF; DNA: TGTGCCACCAGCGTCGGGACTAGCGGCCAAGAGACCCAGTACTTC
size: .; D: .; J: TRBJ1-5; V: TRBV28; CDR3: CASSSINQPQHF; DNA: TGTGCCAGCAGTTCCATTAATCAGCCCCAGCATTTT
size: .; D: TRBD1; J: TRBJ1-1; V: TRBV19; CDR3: CASQSNRGRPGYTEAFF; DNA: TGTGCCAGTCAATCGAACAGGGGGCGCCCGGGGTACACTGAAGCTTTCTTT
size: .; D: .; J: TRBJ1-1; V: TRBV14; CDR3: CASSQGTGSRVRGTEAFF; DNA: TGTGCCAGCAGCCAAGGTACCGGCTCTCGGGTGAGAGGCACTGAAGCTTTCTTT
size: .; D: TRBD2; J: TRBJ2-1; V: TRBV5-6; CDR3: CASSMLTSGANNEQFF; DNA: TGTGCCAGCAGCATGCTGACTAGCGGGGCAAACAATGAGCAGTTCTTC
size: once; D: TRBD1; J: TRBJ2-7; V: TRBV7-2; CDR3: CASSKDRGSGYEQYF; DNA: TGTGCCAGCAGCAAAGACAGGGGAAGCGGCTACGAGCAGTACTTC
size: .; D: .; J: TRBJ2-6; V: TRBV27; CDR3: CASRTVSGANVLTF; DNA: TGTGCCAGCAGAACAGTCTCTGGGGCCAACGTCCTGACTTTC
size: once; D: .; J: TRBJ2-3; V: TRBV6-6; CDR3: CASSYYPRDTQYF; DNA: TGTGCCAGCAGTTACTACCCGAGGGATACGCAGTATTTT
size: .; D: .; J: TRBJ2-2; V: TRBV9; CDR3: CASSVGGLTNTGELFF; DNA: TGTGCCAGCAGCGTAGGGGGCCTGACAAACACCGGGGAGCTGTTTTTT
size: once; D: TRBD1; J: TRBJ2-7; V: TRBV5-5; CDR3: CASSLGTGLYEQYF; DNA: TGTGCCAGCAGCCTTGGGACAGGGCTCTACGAGCAGTACTTC
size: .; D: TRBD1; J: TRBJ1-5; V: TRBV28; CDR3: CASRRTGGSNQPQHF; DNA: TGTGCCAGCAGGAGGACAGGGGGAAGCAATCAGCCCCAGCATTTT
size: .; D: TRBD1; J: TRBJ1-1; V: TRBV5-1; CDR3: CASSLNTGTGNTEAFF; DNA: TGCGCCAGCAGCCTTAACACCGGGACAGGGAACACTGAAGCTTTCTTT
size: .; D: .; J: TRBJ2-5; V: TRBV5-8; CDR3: CASSLFQSQGTQYF; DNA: TGTGCCAGCAGCTTGTTTCAGTCCCAGGGGACCCAGTACTTC
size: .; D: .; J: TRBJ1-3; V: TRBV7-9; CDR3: CASSLAGSANRNTIYF; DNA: TGTGCCAGCAGCTTAGCAGGGAGCGCGAACAGAAACACCATATATTTT
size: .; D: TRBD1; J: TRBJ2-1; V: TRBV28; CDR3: CASSLFTGTEYNEQFF; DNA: TGTGCCAGCAGTTTATTTACCGGGACAGAGTACAATGAGCAGTTCTTC
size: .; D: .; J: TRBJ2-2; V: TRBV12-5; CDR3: CASGLNREPGELFF; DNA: TGTGCTAGTGGTTTGAACAGGGAACCCGGGGAGCTGTTTTTT
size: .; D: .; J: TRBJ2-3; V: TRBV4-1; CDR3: CASSQGQRPTATQYF; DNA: TGCGCCAGCAGCCAAGGCCAGCGGCCCACGGCTACGCAGTATTTT
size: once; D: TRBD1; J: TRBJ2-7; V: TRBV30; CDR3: CAGLDRAFSYEQYF; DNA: TGTGCCGGCTTGGACAGGGCTTTCTCCTACGAGCAGTACTTC
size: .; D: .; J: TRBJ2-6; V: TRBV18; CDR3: CASSSGEGTGANVLTF; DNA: TGTGCCAGCTCAAGCGGGGAGGGGACAGGGGCCAACGTCCTGACTTTC